Included here is one T cell receptor (beta chain) sequence, with context. Running of the assay took place at deep level. As originally analysed: Filtering differed since immunoSEQ provided only junctions, with no quality scores. Libraries were prepared by immunoSEQ multiplex PCR; TCRdb keeps only in-frame clonotypes and omits some of them. V, J and clone size were drawn from that table, and D and trimming were deduced from the DNA. The repertoire holds about 590,000 clones, with 95% to 96% as singletons. The sample comes from a study of shared clonotypes between healthy human individuals. Positively selected for CCR7, the CD45RO-negative cells used as naive CD8 cells excluded terminally differentiated effector memory CD45RA+ cells. The J segment lost 8 bases and the V segment lost 3 bases, leaving 14 bases of the junction unmatched. The CDR3 consists of 18 residues. Looked up from germline, CDR1 is MNHEY and CDR2 is SMNVEV (reference sequence).

The chain couples TRBV27 to TRBJ1-5, with 12 nucleotides matching TRBD1. The source material was naive CD8+ T cells sorted from blood. This receptor was identified in a woman younger than 45 in good health. For the CDR3, the DNA is TGTGCCAGCAGTTTTCATCCGGGACAGGGGGCGCGGACCAAGCCCCAGCATTTT. It specifies CASSFHPGQGARTKPQHF.